Below, 17 T cell receptor beta chains from the same sample are listed, as sequenced in a study of shared T cell receptors in the human thymus. This table comes from immunoSEQ multiplex PCR, and its TCRdb copy is limited to in-frame clones, with some not included. The data contain over 450,000 clones, around 82% of them singletons. Separately, the same data were catalogued under a study of human thymus T cells.

Material for sequencing was thymocytes. Receptors were obtained from a boy less than two years old with a congenital heart defect.

The chain couples TRBV6-1 to TRBJ1-1; D unclear. V shed 6 bases and J shed 3 bases, with 17 bases lying between them. From germline, CDR1 is MNHNS and CDR2 SASEGT. This CDR3 contains 15 residues. In DNA, the CDR3 is TGTGCCAGCAGGCCCCCGGCCCCCCGGGACACTGAAGCTTTCTTT. This translates into CASRPPAPRDTEAFF.

This CDR3 reads CASSGTGELQETQYF. DNA for the CDR3: TGCGCCAGCAGTGGAACAGGAGAGCTCCAAGAGACCCAGTACTTC. The rearrangement joins TRBV10-2 to TRBJ2-5, with a tentative D call TRBD1 (5 bases). CDR1 is WSHSY, CDR2 SAAADI, per germline. This CDR3 contains 15 residues. Trimming took 4 bases from V and 1 from J, leaving 13 bases between them.

The chain couples TRBV6-1 to TRBJ2-7; D gene ambiguous. Germline values: CDR1 MNHNS, CDR2 SASEGT. Trimming pared 1 base from V and 6 bases from J, leaving 7 bases between. This CDR3 region has 12 residues. The CDR3 reads CASSEDRVEQYF. The CDR3 nucleotides read TGTGCCAGCAGTGAAGACAGAGTCGAGCAGTACTTC.

The chain has TRBV23-1 and TRBJ2-5, with D possibly TRBD1 on 6 matching bases. TRBV23-1 is given ORF status, its function remaining uncertain. Between the trimmed V and J ends, which lost 8 bases and 4 bases, there was a span of 14 bases. The CDR3 spans 13 residues. The CDR3 bases are TGCGCCAGCGGCAGGGGCTCAAGAGAGACCCAGTACTTC. Translating it yields CASGRGSRETQYF.

The CDR3 sequence is CASSFDRTSGSGNEQFF. DNA of the CDR3: TGTGCCAGCAGCTTCGACCGGACTAGCGGGAGTGGGAATGAGCAGTTCTTC. The V call is TRBV7-9, the J call TRBJ2-1; 13 bases are a match to TRBD2. The CDR3 is made up of 17 amino acids. CDR1 is SEHNR, CDR2 FQNEAQ, per germline (reference sequence). Losses at the gene ends were 3 bases for V and 7 bases for J; bases not matched to a gene: 9.

This chain connects TRBV12-5 to TRBJ2-6; 11 bases are shared with TRBD2. Germline values: CDR1 LGHNT, CDR2 FRNRAP. CDR3 length: 19 residues. Trimming removed 3 bases from V and 0 bases from J; junction bases left unmatched: 7. The CDR3 here is CASGFPSGRFSSGANVLTF. CDR3 nucleotide sequence: TGTGCTAGTGGTTTCCCTAGCGGGAGGTTCTCCTCTGGGGCCAACGTCCTGACTTTC.

This clone was counted a single time. The rearrangement joins TRBV12-5 to TRBJ2-6; no firm D call. The V and J ends lost 6 bases and 2 bases respectively, with 11 bases between them. The CDR3 loop spans 15 amino acids. Looked up from germline, CDR1 is LGHNT and CDR2 is FRNRAP. The CDR3 reads CASGPGRAGANVLTF. The DNA for the CDR3 is TGTGCTAGTGGCCCGGGTCGCGCTGGGGCCAACGTCCTGACTTTC.

V gene TRBV4-3 combines with J gene TRBJ1-2, with a tentative D call TRBD1 (6 bases). Trimming pared 3 bases from V and 6 bases from J, leaving 14 bases between. CDR1 and CDR2 from the germline V gene are LGHNA and YSLEER. CDR3 size: 14 residues. The CDR3 coding sequence is TGCGCCAGCAGCCAGGGTTTGGGGGCGGATGGCTACACCTTC. Translated: CASSQGLGADGYTF.

The chain couples TRBV30 to TRBJ2-1; 12 bases agree with TRBD2. The CDR3 has 18 amino acids. Losses at the gene ends were 4 bases for V and 8 bases for J; bases not matched to a gene: 18. Germline loops: CDR1 GTSNPN, CDR2 SVGIG (reference sequence). The CDR3 DNA reads as TGTGCCTGGACCCCGGCTAGCGGGAGGGGGGGCACAAGCGATGAGCAGTTCTTC. It specifies CAWTPASGRGGTSDEQFF. Drawing the rest from reference TRBV30 and TRBJ2-1, the complete variable domain is SQTIHQWPATLVQPVGSPLSLECTVEGTSNPNLYWYRQAAGRGLQLLFYSVGIGQISSEVPQNLSASRPQDRQFILSSKKLLLSDSGFYLCAWTPASGRGGTSDEQFFGPGTRLTVL.

This clone occurred a few times. This rearrangement joins TRBV5-5 to TRBJ2-7, with 8 nucleotides matching TRBD2. V lost 4 bases and J lost 7; bases outside the gene matches: 16. CDR3 length equals 16 residues. Germline V CDR1 and CDR2: SGHKS, YYEKEE (reference sequence). The CDR3 nucleotides read TGTGCCAGCAGCCCCAATCCAAGACTAGCGCGGGGGGAGCAGTACTTC. The encoded protein is CASSPNPRLARGEQYF. Combining the CDR3 with reference TRBV5-5 and TRBJ2-7 gives the whole variable domain DAGVTQSPTHLIKTRGQQVTLRCSPISGHKSVSWYQQVLGQGPQFIFQYYEKEERGRGNFPDRFSARQFPNYSSELNVNALLLGDSALYLCASSPNPRLARGEQYFGPGTRLTVT.

V usage is TRBV27 and J usage is TRBJ2-3, with TRBD2 identical over 7 bases. The CDR3 contains 16 residues. The junction had 15 bases not matched to a gene; V was cut back by 6 bases and J by 6 bases. The germline CDR1 and CDR2 sequences are MNHEY and SMNVEV (reference sequence). The chain's CDR3 is CASSSNPSGSGDTQYF. CDR3 nucleotides: TGTGCCAGCAGCTCTAACCCTAGCGGAAGCGGGGATACGCAGTATTTT.

This clone was detected only a few times. The chain couples TRBV19 to TRBJ1-5, with D possibly TRBD1 on 5 matching bases. This CDR3 is 17 amino acids long. Germline V gene lookup returns CDR1 LNHDA and CDR2 SQIVND (reference sequence). Trimming pared 3 bases from V and 4 bases from J, leaving 19 bases between. For the CDR3, the DNA is TGTGCCAGTAGTATTGCGGGGCCGTCTTTGACGAATCAGCCCCAGCATTTT. This sequence encodes CASSIAGPSLTNQPQHF.

The chain carries TRBV5-1 and TRBJ2-7; D perhaps matches TRBD1 (5 bases). V was trimmed by 0 bases and J by 5 bases, leaving 18 bases between them. The CDR3 contains 16 residues. CDR1 is SGHRS and CDR2 is YFSETQ in the germline V gene. The CDR3 sequence is CASSLAAGHGVHEQYF. In DNA, the CDR3 is TGCGCCAGCAGCTTGGCGGCTGGACACGGCGTCCACGAGCAGTACTTC.

The rearrangement uses TRBV28 and TRBJ2-2, with 13 positions matching TRBD2. CDR3 size: 15 residues. The trim removed 6 bases at V and 6 bases at J, leaving 4 bases unmatched. CDR1 is MDHEN and CDR2 is SYDVKM in the germline V gene. This chain's CDR3 is CASSGLAGVSGELFF. In DNA, the CDR3 is TGTGCCAGCAGCGGACTAGCGGGAGTTTCCGGGGAGCTGTTTTTT.

The chain employs TRBV10-3 and TRBJ2-2, with 9 bases lining up with TRBD1. After removal of 4 bases from V and 3 bases from J, the junction contained 6 bases not matched to a gene. Germline V lookup: CDR1 ENHRY, CDR2 SYGVKD. The CDR3 consists of 16 residues. CDR3 sequence: CAISGTTGGDTGELFF. CDR3 DNA sequence: TGTGCCATCAGTGGCACGACAGGGGGAGACACCGGGGAGCTGTTTTTT.

This clone has a handful of counts. The chain joins TRBV30 to TRBJ2-7, with D possibly matching TRBD1 (5 bases). The germline V and J ends were trimmed by 3 bases and 4 bases, with 13 bases remaining between them. This CDR3 contains 13 residues. Germline V gives CDR1 GTSNPN, CDR2 SVGIG (reference sequence). The CDR3 loop is CAWRIREGYEQYF. The CDR3 coding sequence is TGTGCCTGGAGAATCAGGGAAGGTTACGAGCAGTACTTC.

The V gene is TRBV6-1, the J gene TRBJ2-5; 7 bases match TRBD2. The germline V gene encodes CDR1 MNHNS and CDR2 SASEGT. Trimming at V came to 5 bases and at J to 2 bases, leaving 8 bases not matched to a gene. The CDR3 totals 15 residues. The CDR3 protein is CASSQISGGQETQYF. CDR3 nucleotide sequence: TGTGCCAGCAGTCAAATATCGGGAGGACAAGAGACCCAGTACTTC.